A single T cell receptor (beta chain) is shown here with its context. The sample is drawn from a study of blood T cell repertoires in COVID-19. For the study at large: T cells, B-cell-depleted T cells, or PBMCs provided the cDNA or gDNA that served as material.

Per the original data handling: Amplified reference gene primers provided the basis for estimating nucleated cell counts. Data came from immunoSEQ multiplex PCR; TCRdb stores just in-frame clones and leaves some out. Clone size and the V and J calls come from that table; the DNA yielded D and trimming. The table shows roughly 200,000 clones, with 84% occurring only once. The ends lost 0 bases at V and 4 bases at J; junction bases unmatched: 8. The V gene's germline CDR1 is GTSNPN and CDR2 SVGIG (reference sequence). The CDR3 runs 15 residues. This sequence was found in a woman aged 25 to 39 who had been exposed to COVID-19. The genes are TRBV30 and TRBJ1-2; 7 bases are shared with TRBD1. The source material was PBMCs or T cells enriched from blood (not recorded which). The CDR3 DNA sequence: TGTGCCTGGAGTGTAGGGTCAGGGGGGATCTATGGCTACACCTTC. Translating gives CAWSVGSGGIYGYTF.